This record concerns one TCR beta chain sequence. The antigen remains undetermined. The investigators sampled blood at baseline, at cycle 4 day 1, and at cycle 7 day 1. The entry originates in a study of OX40 agonist ivuxolimab in advanced cancers. Findings and limits, study-wide: The 0.1-3.0 mg/kg partial responders had among the lowest clonal expansion. There was clonal expansion of CD4+ and CD8+ blood T cells by week 6 at 0.1 to 3.0 mg/kg.

This table comes from immunoSEQ multiplex PCR, and its TCRdb copy is limited to in-frame clones, with some not included. The sample consists of more than 25,000 clones, around 88% of them appearing once. The CDR3 length is 18 residues. Germline CDR1 reads SGHAT; CDR2 reads FQNNGV. Trimming cost V 1 base and J 5 bases, with 23 bases left between them. This chain joins TRBV11-2 and TRBJ2-5, with D possibly TRBD1 on 5 matching bases. The receptor comes from an adult with an advanced solid tumor such as melanoma, head and neck, liver or kidney cancer. The sequencing here drew on CD4+ or CD8+ T cells sorted from blood, taken in a trial of the OX40 agonist ivuxolimab. The CDR3 here is CASSLGGSQSVIEETQYF. The CDR3 coding sequence is TGTGCCAGCAGCTTAGGGGGCAGTCAGTCAGTCATAGAGGAGACCCAGTACTTC.